This TCR beta chain comes out of a study of CD8 T cells in Susac syndrome. Reverse transcription of about 0.45 to 1 ug RNA was carried out with random hexamers. Each CDR3 protein gets one entry after TCRdb re-called the immunoSEQ multiplex PCR reads with MiXCR. Here the sample spans approximately 100,000 distinct CDR3 sequences, under 95% being singletons. Sequencing of TCR beta covered CD8+ and CD4+ T cells obtained from blood. The TCR was taken from a human donor in good health. Sequencing used CD8+ T cells from PBMCs.

The CDR3 is CASSLDKAFGWSSYNSPLHF. In DNA form, the CDR3 reads TGTGCCAGCAGCTTAGATAAGGCTTTTGGGTGGAGCTCCTATAATTCACCCCTCCACTTT. The J gene is TRBJ1-6, the V gene TRBV11-2; D is unresolved. CDR1 is SGHAT and CDR2 is FQNNGV in the germline V gene. This CDR3 comprises 20 residues. V was trimmed by 0 bases and J by 0 bases, leaving 18 bases between them.